This entry features one T cell receptor beta chain sequence. Its specificity is unknown. Germline trimming cut 5 bases from V and 4 bases from J; bases unmatched to any gene: 12. The germline CDR1 and CDR2 sequences are SGHNT and YENEEA. The CDR3 runs to 18 residues. Profiling relied on immunoSEQ multiplex PCR, and the TCRdb table lists in-frame clones only, not all of them. The sample shows about 670,000 clones, about three quarters of them seen only once. This sample was taken from a study of shared clonotypes between healthy human individuals. General observations from the study: Clonotype sharing among donors, it was expected, would be affected by sequencing depth. The low donor count limited represented genetic and exposure-history diversity. Larger estimated richness was generally recorded for naive subsets relative to memory subsets.

Sample: memory CD4+ T cells sorted from blood. Subset specified: CD45RA-negative fraction. The rearrangement joins TRBV11-3 to TRBJ2-1, with 12 nucleotides matching TRBD2. The clonotype was recovered from a woman aged 25 to 39 in good health. The CDR3 DNA reads TGTGCCAGCAGCCTAGTAGGGCTAGCGGGAGGGAGGTACAATGAGCAGTTCTTC. Translation: CASSLVGLAGGRYNEQFF. The variable domain in full, with the rest retrieved from reference TRBV11-3 and TRBJ2-1, is EAGVVQSPRYKIIEKKQPVAFWCNPISGHNTLYWYLQNLGQGPELLIRYENEEAVDDSQLPKDRFSAERLKGVDSTLKIQPAELGDSAVYLCASSLVGLAGGRYNEQFFGPGTRLTVL.